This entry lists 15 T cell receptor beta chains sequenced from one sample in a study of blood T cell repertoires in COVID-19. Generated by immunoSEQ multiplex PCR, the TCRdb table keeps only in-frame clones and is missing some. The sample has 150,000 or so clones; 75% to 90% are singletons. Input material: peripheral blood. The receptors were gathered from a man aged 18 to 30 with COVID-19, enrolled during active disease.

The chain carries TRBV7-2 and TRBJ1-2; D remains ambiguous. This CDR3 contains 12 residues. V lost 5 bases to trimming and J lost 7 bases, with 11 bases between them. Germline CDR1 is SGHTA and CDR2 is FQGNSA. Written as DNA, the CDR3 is TGTGCCAGCAGCCTGTACTGGGCTGGCTACACCTTC. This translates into CASSLYWAGYTF.

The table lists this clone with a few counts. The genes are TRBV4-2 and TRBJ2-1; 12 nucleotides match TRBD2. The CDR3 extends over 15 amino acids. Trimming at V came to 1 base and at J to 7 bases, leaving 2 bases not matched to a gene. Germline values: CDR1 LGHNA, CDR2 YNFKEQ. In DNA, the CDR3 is TGTGCCAGCAGCCAAGGACTAGCGGGAGAGAATGAGCAGTTCTTC. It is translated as CASSQGLAGENEQFF.

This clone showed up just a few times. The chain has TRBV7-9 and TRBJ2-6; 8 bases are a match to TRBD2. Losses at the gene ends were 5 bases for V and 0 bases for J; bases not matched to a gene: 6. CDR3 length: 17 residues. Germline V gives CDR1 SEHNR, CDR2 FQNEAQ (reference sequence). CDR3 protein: CASSPGRVSSGANVLTF. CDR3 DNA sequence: TGTGCCAGCAGCCCCGGGAGGGTGAGCTCTGGGGCCAACGTCCTGACTTTC. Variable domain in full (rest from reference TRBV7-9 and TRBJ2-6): DTGVSQNPRHKITKRGQNVTFRCDPISEHNRLYWYRQTLGQGPEFLTYFQNEAQLEKSRLLSDRFSAERPKGSFSTLEIQRTEQGDSAMYLCASSPGRVSSGANVLTFGAGSRLTVL.

The CDR3 DNA reads as TGCGCCAGCAGCCCCACGGGGAGGGCCAGTTACAATGAGCAGTTCTTC. This translates into CASSPTGRASYNEQFF. This chain joins TRBV4-3 and TRBJ2-1; TRBD2 matches 7 bases. V shed 4 bases and J 4 bases; nucleotides not matched to a gene: 10. In germline, CDR1 is LGHNA, CDR2 YSLEER. This CDR3 has 16 amino acids.

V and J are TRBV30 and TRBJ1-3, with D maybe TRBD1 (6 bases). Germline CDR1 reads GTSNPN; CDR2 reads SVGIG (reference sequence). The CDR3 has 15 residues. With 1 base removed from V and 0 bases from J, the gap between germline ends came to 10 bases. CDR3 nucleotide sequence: TGTGCCTGGAGTGGGACAGCTACCTCTGGAAACACCATATATTTT. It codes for CAWSGTATSGNTIYF.

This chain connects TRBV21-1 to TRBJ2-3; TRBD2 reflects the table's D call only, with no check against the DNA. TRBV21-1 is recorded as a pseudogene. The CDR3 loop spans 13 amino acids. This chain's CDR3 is CASSGGETDTQYF. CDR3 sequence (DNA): TGTGCCAGCTCGGGGGGGGAGACAGATACGCAGTATTTT.

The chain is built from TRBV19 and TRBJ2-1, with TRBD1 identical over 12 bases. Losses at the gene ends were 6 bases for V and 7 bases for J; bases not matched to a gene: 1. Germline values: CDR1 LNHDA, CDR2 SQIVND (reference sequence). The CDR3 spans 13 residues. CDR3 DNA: TGTGCCAGTAGGGGACAGGGGGCTAATGAGCAGTTCTTC. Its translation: CASRGQGANEQFF.

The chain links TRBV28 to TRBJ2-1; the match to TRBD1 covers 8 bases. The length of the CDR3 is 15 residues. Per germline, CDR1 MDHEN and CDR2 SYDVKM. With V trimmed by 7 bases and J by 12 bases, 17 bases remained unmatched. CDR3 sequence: CASTSTGQVESGQFF. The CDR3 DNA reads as TGTGCCAGCACCTCAACGGGACAGGTCGAAAGTGGGCAGTTCTTC. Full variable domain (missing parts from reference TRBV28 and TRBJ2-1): DVKVTQSSRYLVKRTGEKVFLECVQDMDHENMFWYRQDPGLGLRLIYFSYDVKMKEKGDIPEGYSVSREKKERFSLILESASTNQTSMYLCASTSTGQVESGQFFGPGTRLTVL.

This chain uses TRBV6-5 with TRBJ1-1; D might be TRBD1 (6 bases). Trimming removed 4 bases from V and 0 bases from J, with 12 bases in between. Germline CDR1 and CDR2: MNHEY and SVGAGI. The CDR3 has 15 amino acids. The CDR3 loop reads CASSWRRDMNTEAFF. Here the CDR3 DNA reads TGTGCCAGCAGTTGGCGACGGGACATGAACACTGAAGCTTTCTTT.

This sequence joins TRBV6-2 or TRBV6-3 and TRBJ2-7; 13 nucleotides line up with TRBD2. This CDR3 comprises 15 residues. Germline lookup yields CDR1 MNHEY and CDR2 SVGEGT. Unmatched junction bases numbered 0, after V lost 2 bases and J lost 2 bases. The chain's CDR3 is CASSYGLAGAYEQYF. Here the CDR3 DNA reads TGTGCCAGCAGTTACGGACTAGCGGGAGCCTACGAGCAGTACTTC.

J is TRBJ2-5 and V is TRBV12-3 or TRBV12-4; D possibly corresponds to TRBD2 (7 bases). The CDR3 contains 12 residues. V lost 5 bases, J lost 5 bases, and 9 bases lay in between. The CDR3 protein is CASSRGGETQYF. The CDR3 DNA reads TGTGCCAGCAGTAGGGGGGGGGAGACCCAGTACTTC.

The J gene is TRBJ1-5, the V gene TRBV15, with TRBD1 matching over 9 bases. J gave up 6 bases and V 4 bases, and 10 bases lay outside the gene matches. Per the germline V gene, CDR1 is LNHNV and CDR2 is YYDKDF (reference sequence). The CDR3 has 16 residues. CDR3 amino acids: CATSTLPGQGIQPQHF. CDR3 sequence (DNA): TGTGCCACCAGCACTTTACCGGGACAGGGTATTCAGCCCCAGCATTTT.

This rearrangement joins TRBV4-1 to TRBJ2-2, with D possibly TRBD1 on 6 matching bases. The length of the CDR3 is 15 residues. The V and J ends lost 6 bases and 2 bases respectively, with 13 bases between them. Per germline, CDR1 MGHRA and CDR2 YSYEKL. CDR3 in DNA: TGCGCCAGCAGACTCCGGGACACCAACACCGGGGAGCTGTTTTTT. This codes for CASRLRDTNTGELFF.

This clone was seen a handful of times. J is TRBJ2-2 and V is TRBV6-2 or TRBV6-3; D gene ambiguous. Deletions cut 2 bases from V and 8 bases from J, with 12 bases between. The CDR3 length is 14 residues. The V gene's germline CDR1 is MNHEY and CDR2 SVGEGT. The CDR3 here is CASSYLWPSGELFF. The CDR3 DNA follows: TGTGCCAGCAGTTACCTCTGGCCCTCGGGGGAGCTGTTTTTT.

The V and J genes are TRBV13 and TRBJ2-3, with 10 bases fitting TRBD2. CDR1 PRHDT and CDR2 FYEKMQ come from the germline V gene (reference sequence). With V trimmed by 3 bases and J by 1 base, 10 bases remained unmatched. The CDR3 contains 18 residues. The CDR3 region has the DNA TGTGCCAGCAGCTTTAGACCATTCACTAGCGGGGGCACAGATACGCAGTATTTT. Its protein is CASSFRPFTSGGTDTQYF.